In its sample, the clone carrying this TCR beta chain was seen many times. Its antigen is still unknown. Trimming removed 8 bases from V and 6 bases from J, with 16 bases in between. The CDR3 consists of 14 residues. Germline values: CDR1 MDHEN, CDR2 SYDVKM. Unique molecular identifiers featured in how the TCRbeta library was prepared. MiXCR, run by TCRdb on the PCR reads, gives a single entry per CDR3 protein. This repertoire shows hundreds of thousands of distinct CDR3 sequences, roughly 10% found once; its top ten account for approximately 28%. The data were taken from a study of T-cell reconstitution after alpha-beta-depleted transplantation in children. Study-level results: By one year post-transplant, T-cell counts and diversity largely arose from T cells that were newly produced. Roughly two months post-transplant, alpha-beta T cells reportedly originated from several hundred graft clones that had expanded.

The material sequenced was PBMCs, taken before TCRalphabeta/CD19-depleted stem cell transplant. This TCR was recovered from a child under three years old with acute myeloid leukemia, due to receive a stem cell transplant. The rearrangement joins TRBV28 to TRBJ2-2, with D possibly matching TRBD2 (6 bases). Here the CDR3 DNA reads TGTGCCAGCGGGAACCGACTAGTGGCCGGGGAGCTGTTTTTT. Its protein product is CASGNRLVAGELFF.